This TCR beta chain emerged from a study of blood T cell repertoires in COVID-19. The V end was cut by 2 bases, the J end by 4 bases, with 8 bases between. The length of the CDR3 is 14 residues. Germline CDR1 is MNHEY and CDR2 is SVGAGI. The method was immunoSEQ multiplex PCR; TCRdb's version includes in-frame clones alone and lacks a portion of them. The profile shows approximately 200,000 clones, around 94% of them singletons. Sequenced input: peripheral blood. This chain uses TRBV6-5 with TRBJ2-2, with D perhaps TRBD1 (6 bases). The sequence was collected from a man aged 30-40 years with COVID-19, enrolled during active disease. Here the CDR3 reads CASSYGQPTGELFF. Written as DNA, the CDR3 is TGTGCCAGCAGTTACGGACAGCCCACCGGGGAGCTGTTTTTT.